This T cell receptor beta chain was captured by sequencing in a study of response to subunit inactivated influenza vaccine. General study results and limits: New T cells are recruited in small numbers by each seasonal influenza vaccination, according to the authors' suggestion.

Germline loops: CDR1 MNHEY, CDR2 SVGEGT. The ends were cut back, 0 bases at V and 0 bases at J, with 20 bases in the middle. This CDR3 is 20 amino acids long. Notes on this clonotype: Its antigen is not identified.

Each CDR3 protein is one row after TCRdb ran MiXCR on the RT-PCR reads. The sample has over 650,000 distinct CDR3 sequences; under 20% are singletons. The chain recombines TRBV6-2 or TRBV6-3 with TRBJ2-2, with D unclear. The receptor was derived from a man between 50 and 59 years old who received an inactivated influenza vaccine. Source: PBMCs from blood, taken about 5 days after vaccination. Here the CDR3 reads CASSYSNPDNRAPNTGELFF. The DNA of the CDR3 is TGTGCCAGCAGTTACTCGAATCCCGATAACCGGGCACCGAACACCGGGGAGCTGTTTTTT.